The subject of this entry is one TCR beta chain. These data are taken from a study of blood T cell repertoires in COVID-19. Study information: Sample material is recorded as cDNA or gDNA derived from T cells, B-cell-depleted T cells, or PBMCs.

Methods used by the authors: From reference gene primer amplification, estimates of nucleated cell counts were derived. Sequencing was performed with immunoSEQ multiplex PCR; in TCRdb, only in-frame clones are kept and a portion is missing. V and J calls plus clone size are reproduced from that table; the DNA served to infer D and trimming. The table records approximately 270,000 clones, 80% to 90% of them present only once. Assignment of participants to cohorts was predicated upon participant-reported clinical history. Trimming took 5 bases from V and 3 from J; bases not matched to a gene: 4. Per germline, CDR1 LNHDA and CDR2 SQIVND (reference sequence). CDR3 size: 13 residues.

The chain recombines TRBV19 with TRBJ2-7; 7 bases fit TRBD2. This clonotype originated in a woman in her thirties who had recovered from COVID-19. Sequenced input: PBMCs or T cells enriched from blood (not recorded which). The CDR3 is CASSAGRVYEQYF. CDR3 in DNA: TGTGCCAGTAGTGCAGGGAGGGTCTACGAGCAGTACTTC.